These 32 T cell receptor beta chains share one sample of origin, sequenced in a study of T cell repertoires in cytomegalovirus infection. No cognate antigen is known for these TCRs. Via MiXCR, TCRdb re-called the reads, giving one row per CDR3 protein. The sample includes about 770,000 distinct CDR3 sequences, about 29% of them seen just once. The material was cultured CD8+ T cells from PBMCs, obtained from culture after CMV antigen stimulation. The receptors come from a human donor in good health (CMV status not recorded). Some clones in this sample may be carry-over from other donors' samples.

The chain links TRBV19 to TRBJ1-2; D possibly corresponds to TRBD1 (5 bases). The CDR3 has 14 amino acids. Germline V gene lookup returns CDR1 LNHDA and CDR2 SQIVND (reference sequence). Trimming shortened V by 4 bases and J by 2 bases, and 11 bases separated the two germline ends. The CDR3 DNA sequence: TGTGCCAGTAGTACGGGACGGAACAACTATGGCTACACCTTC. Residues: CASSTGRNNYGYTF.

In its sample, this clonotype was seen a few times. This chain's CDR3 is CASAGNTIYF. CDR3 nucleotides: TGTGCCAGCGCGGGCAACACCATATATTTT. The chain is built from TRBV7-9 and TRBJ1-3; the D is unclear. Germline V gene lookup returns CDR1 SEHNR and CDR2 FQNEAQ (reference sequence). V was trimmed by 8 bases and J by 7 bases, leaving 6 bases between them. CDR3 length: 10 residues.

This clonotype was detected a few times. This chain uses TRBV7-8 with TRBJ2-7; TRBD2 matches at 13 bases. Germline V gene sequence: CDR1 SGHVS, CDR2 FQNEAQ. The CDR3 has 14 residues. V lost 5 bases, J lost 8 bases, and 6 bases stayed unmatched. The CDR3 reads CASSLGTSGEKQYF. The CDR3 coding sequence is TGTGCCAGCAGCCTCGGGACTAGCGGGGAGAAGCAGTACTTC.

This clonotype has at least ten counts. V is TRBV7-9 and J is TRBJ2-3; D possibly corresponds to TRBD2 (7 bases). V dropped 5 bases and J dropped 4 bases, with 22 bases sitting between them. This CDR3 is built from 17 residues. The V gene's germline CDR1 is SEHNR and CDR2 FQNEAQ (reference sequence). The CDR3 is CASSPKGGGLPADTQYF. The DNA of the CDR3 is TGTGCCAGCAGCCCTAAGGGGGGGGGCCTTCCGGCAGATACGCAGTATTTT.

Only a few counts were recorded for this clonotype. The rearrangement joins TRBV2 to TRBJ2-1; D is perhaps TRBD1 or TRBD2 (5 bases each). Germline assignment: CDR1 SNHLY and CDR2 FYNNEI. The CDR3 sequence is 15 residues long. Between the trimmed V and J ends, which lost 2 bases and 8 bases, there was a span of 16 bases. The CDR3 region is CASSEWGSGLYEQFF. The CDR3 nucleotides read TGTGCCAGCAGTGAATGGGGGTCCGGGCTGTATGAGCAGTTCTTC.

The CDR3 reads CATPGGVYGYTF. The CDR3 region has the DNA TGTGCCACCCCAGGTGGGGTCTATGGCTACACCTTC. This chain links TRBV28 with TRBJ1-2; D gene uncertain. V lost 10 bases and J 4 bases, leaving 13 bases between the germline ends. Germline CDR1 MDHEN, CDR2 SYDVKM. The CDR3 consists of 12 residues.

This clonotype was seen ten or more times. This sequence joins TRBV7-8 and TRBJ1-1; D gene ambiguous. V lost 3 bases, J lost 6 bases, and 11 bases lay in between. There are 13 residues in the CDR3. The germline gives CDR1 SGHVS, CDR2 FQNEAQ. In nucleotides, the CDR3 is TGTGCCAGCAGCTTCGCCGGGATCCCTGAAGCTTTCTTT. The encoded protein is CASSFAGIPEAFF.

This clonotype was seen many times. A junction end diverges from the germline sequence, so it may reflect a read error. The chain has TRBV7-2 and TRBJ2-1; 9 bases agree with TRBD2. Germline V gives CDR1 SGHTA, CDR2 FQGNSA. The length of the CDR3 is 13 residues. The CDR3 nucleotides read TGTGCCACCAGCGGGGGGTGGGGTGATGAGCAGTTCTTC. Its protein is CATSGGWGDEQFF.

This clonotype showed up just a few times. The CDR3 coding sequence is TGTGCCAGCAGCTGGACTAGCGGGGAGCTATACAATGAGCAGTTCTTC. This codes for CASSWTSGELYNEQFF. The J gene is TRBJ2-1, the V gene TRBV7-9, with 12 bases matching TRBD2. Germline V lookup: CDR1 SEHNR, CDR2 FQNEAQ (reference sequence). J was trimmed by 4 bases and V by 4 bases; bases with no gene match: 5. CDR3 length: 16 residues.

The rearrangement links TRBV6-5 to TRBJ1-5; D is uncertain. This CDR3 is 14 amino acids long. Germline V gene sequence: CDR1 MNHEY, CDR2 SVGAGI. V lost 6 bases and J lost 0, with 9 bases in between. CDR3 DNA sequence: TGTGCCAGCAGGGACCGATATAGCAATCAGCCCCAGCATTTT. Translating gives CASRDRYSNQPQHF.

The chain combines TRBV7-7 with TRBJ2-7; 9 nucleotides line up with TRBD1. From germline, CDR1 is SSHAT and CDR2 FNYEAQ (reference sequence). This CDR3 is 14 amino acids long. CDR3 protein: CASTTQDRGYEQYV. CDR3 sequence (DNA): TGTGCTAGCACCACCCAGGACAGGGGATACGAGCAGTACGTC.

The DNA of the CDR3 is TGTGCCAGCAAAAAGGGGGACTGTTTCTTT. Protein product: CASKKGDCFF. J is TRBJ1-1 and V is TRBV2; a possible D gene is TRBD1 (6 bases). V lost 7 bases and J lost 13, with 13 bases in between. The CDR3 loop spans 10 amino acids. Germline CDR1 SNHLY, CDR2 FYNNEI.

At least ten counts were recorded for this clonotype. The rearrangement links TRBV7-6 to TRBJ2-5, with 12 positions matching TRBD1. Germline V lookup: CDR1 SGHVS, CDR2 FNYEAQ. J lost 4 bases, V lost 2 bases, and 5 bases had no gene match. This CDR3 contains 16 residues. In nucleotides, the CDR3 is TGTGCCAGCAGCTTACCACGGGACAGGGGGCCAGAGACCCAGTACTTC. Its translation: CASSLPRDRGPETQYF.

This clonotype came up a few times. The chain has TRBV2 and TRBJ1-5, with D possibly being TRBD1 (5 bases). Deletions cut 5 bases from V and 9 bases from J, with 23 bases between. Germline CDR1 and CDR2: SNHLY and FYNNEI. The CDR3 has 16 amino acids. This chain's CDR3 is CASSPRGPYSPGPQHF. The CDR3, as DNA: TGTGCCAGCAGTCCAAGGGGACCTTATTCGCCTGGGCCCCAGCATTTT. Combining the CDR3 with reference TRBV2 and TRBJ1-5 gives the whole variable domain EPEVTQTPSHQVTQMGQEVILRCVPISNHLYFYWYRQILGQKVEFLVSFYNNEISEKSEIFDDQFSVERPDGSNFTLKIRSTKLEDSAMYFCASSPRGPYSPGPQHFGDGTRLSIL.

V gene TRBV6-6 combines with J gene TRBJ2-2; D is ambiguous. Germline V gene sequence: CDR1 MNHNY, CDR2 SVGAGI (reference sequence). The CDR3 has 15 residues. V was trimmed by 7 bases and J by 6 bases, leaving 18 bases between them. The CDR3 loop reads CASKLGRPVPGELFF. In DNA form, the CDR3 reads TGTGCCAGCAAGTTGGGTCGTCCCGTTCCCGGGGAGCTGTTTTTT.

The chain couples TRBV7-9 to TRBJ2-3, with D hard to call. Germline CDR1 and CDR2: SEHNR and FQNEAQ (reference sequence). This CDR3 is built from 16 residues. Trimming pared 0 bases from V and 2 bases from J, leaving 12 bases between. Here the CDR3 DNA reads TGTGCCAGCAGCTTAGCGCAAGGAGTCTTCACAGATACGCAGTATTTT. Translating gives CASSLAQGVFTDTQYF.

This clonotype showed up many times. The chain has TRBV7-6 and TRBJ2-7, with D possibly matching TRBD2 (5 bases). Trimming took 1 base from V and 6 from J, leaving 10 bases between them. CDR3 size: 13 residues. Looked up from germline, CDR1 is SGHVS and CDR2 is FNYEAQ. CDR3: CASSLGTGSEQYV. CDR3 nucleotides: TGTGCCAGCAGCTTAGGCACGGGGAGCGAGCAGTACGTC.

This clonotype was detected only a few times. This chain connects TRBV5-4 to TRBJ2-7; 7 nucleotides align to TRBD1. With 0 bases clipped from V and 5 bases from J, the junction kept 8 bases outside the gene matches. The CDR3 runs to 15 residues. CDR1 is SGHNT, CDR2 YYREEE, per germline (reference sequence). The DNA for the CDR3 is TGTGCCAGCAGCTTGGGACCCGGGACAGCGGACGAGCAGTACTTC. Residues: CASSLGPGTADEQYF.

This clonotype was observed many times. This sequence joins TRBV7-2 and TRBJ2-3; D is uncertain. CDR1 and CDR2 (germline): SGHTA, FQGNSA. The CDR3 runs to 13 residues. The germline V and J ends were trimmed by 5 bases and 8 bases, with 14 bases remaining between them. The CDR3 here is CASSTPSSVTQYF. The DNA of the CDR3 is TGTGCCAGCAGCACCCCTAGTTCGGTTACGCAGTATTTT.

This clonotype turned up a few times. CDR3 coding DNA: TGTGCCAGCAGGTCCGGGACAGACTACAATGAGCAGTTCTTC. Amino acids: CASRSGTDYNEQFF. V usage is TRBV6-2 or TRBV6-3 and J usage is TRBJ2-1; 7 nucleotides match TRBD1. Losses at the gene ends were 6 bases for V and 3 bases for J; bases not matched to a gene: 5. In germline, CDR1 is MNHEY, CDR2 SVGEGT. The CDR3 has 14 residues.

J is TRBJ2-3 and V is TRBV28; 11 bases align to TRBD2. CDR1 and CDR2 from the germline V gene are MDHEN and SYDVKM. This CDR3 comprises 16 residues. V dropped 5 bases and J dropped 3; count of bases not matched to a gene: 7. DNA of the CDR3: TGTGCCAGCAGTCTTATAGCGGGGGGGATAACAGATACGCAGTATTTT. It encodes CASSLIAGGITDTQYF.

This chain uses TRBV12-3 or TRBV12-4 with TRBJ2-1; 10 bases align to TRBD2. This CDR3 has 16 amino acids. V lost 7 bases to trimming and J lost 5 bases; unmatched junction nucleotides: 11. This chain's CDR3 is CASTSLKRGGHNEQFF. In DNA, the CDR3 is TGTGCCAGCACCTCCCTGAAGCGGGGGGGACACAATGAGCAGTTCTTC.

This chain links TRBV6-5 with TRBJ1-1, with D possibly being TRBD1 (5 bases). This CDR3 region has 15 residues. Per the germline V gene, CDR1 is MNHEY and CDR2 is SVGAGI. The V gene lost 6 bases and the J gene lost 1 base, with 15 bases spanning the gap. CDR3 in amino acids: CASSPGHLRNTEAFF. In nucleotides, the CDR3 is TGTGCCAGCAGCCCCGGACATTTGCGGAACACTGAAGCTTTCTTT.

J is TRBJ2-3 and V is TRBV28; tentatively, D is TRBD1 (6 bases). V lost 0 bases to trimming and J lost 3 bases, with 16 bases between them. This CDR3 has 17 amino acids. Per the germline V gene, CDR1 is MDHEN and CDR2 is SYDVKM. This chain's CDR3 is CASSLWGPTGATDTQYF. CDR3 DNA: TGTGCCAGCAGTTTATGGGGACCGACAGGAGCGACAGATACGCAGTATTTT.

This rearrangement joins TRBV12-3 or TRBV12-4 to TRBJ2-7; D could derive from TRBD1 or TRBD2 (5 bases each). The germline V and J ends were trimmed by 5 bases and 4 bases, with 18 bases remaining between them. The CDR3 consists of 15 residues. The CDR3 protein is CASSEPPGRRYEQYF. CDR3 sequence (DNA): TGTGCCAGCAGTGAACCCCCGGGACGGAGATACGAGCAGTACTTC.

In DNA form, the CDR3 reads TGTGCCAGCAGCTACGCCACGTTGGGGGAGCAGTTCTTC. This encodes CASSYATLGEQFF. The chain joins TRBV12-3 or TRBV12-4 to TRBJ2-1; D is unresolved. The V and J ends lost 6 bases and 10 bases respectively, with 16 bases between them. There are 13 residues in the CDR3.

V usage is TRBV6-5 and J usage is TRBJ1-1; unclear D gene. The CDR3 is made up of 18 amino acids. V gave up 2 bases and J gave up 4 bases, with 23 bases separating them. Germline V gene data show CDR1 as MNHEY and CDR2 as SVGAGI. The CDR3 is CASSYAARVGRLGTEAFF. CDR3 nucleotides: TGTGCCAGCAGTTACGCGGCGAGGGTGGGTCGGCTGGGCACTGAAGCTTTCTTT.

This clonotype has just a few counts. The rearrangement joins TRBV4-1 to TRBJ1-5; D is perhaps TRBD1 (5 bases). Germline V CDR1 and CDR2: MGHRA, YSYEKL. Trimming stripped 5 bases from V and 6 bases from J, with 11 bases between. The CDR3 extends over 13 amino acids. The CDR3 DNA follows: TGCGCCAGCAGCGAAAAGGGGAGTCAGCCCCAGCATTTT. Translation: CASSEKGSQPQHF.

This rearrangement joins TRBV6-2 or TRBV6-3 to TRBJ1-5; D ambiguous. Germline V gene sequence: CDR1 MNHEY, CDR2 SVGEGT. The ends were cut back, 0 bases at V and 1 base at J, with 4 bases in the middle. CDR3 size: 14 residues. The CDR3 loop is CASSYSMSNQPQHF. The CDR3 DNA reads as TGTGCCAGCAGTTACTCAATGAGCAATCAGCCCCAGCATTTT.

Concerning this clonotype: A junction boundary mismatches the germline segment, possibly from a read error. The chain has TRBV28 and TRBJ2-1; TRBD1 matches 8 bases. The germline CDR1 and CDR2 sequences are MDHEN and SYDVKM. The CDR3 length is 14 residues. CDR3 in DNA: TGTGCCGGCAGTGACAGGGGCTCCTACAATGAGCAGTTCTTC. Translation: CAGSDRGSYNEQFF.

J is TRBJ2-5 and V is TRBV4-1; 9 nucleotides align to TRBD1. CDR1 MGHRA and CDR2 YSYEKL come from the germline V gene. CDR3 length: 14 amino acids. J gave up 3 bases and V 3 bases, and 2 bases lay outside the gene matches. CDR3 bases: TGCGCCAGCAGCCAGAGGACAGGGGAAGAGACCCAGTACTTC. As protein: CASSQRTGEETQYF.

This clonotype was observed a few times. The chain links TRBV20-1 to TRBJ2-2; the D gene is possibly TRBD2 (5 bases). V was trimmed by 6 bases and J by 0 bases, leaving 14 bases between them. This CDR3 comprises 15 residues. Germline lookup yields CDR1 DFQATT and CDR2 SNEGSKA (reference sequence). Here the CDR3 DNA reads TGCAGTGCGGAAGCGGCAAATTCGAACACCGGGGAGCTGTTTTTT. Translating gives CSAEAANSNTGELFF.